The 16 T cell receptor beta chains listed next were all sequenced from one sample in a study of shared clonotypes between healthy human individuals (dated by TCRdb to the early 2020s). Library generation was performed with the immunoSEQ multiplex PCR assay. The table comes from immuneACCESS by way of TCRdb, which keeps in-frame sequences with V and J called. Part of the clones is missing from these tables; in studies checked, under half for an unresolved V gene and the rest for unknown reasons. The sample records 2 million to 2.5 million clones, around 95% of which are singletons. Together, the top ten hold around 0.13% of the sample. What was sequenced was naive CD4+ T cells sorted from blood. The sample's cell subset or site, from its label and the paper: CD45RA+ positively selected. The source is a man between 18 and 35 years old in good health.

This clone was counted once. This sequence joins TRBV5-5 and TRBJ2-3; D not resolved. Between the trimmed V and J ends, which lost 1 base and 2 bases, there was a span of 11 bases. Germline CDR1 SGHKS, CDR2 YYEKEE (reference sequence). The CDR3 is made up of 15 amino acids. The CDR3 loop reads CASSLRLLPTDTQYF. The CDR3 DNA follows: TGTGCCAGCAGCTTGCGCCTCCTTCCCACAGATACGCAGTATTTT.

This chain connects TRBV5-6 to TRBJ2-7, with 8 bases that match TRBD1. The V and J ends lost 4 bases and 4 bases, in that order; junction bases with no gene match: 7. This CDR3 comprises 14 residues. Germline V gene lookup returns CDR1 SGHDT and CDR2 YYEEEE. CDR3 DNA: TGTGCCAGCAGCGGGACAGGTACTACATACGAGCAGTACTTC. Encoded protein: CASSGTGTTYEQYF. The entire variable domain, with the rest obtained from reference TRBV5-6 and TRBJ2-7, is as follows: DAGVTQSPTHLIKTRGQQVTLRCSPKSGHDTVSWYQQALGQGPQFIFQYYEEEERQRGNFPDRFSGHQFPNYSSELNVNALLLGDSALYLCASSGTGTTYEQYFGPGTRLTVT.

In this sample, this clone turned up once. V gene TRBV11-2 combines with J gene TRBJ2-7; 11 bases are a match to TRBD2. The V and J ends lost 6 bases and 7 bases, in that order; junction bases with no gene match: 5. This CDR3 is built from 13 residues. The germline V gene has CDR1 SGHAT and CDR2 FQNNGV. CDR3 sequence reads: CASSIAGGREQYF. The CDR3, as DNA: TGTGCCAGCAGTATAGCGGGAGGGAGGGAGCAGTACTTC.

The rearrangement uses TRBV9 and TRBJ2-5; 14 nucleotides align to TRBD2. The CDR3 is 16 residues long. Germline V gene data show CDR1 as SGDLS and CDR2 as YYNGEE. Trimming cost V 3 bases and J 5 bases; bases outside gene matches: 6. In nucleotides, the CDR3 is TGTGCCAGCAGCGCGGGGACTAGCGGGAGCGGGGAGACCCAGTACTTC. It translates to CASSAGTSGSGETQYF.

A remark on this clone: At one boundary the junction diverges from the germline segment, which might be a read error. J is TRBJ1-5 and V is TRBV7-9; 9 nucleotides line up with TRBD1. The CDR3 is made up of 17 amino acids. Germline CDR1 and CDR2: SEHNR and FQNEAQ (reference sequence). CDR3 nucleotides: TGTGCCAGCACCTTAGGGACAGGGCTCGATAGCAATCAGCCCCAGCATTTT. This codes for CASTLGTGLDSNQPQHF.

This CDR3 is CASSSRTGGSSPLHF. Here the CDR3 DNA reads TGTGCCAGCAGCTCACGGACAGGGGGGAGTTCACCCCTCCACTTT. The chain joins TRBV5-6 to TRBJ1-6; 10 bases agree with TRBD1. V lost 3 bases and J lost 9; bases outside the gene matches: 6. The CDR3 is 15 residues long. CDR1 is SGHDT, CDR2 YYEEEE, per germline.

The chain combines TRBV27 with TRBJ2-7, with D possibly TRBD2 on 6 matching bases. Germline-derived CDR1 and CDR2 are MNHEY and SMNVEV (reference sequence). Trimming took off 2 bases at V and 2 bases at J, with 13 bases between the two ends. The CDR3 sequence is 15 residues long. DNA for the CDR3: TGTGCCAGCAGTTTAATGACGGGGGAGACCTACGAGCAGTACTTC. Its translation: CASSLMTGETYEQYF.

The CDR3 loop is CAWKAQGFTEAFF. The CDR3 nucleotides are TGTGCCTGGAAAGCACAGGGTTTCACTGAAGCTTTCTTT. The chain carries TRBV30 and TRBJ1-1; tentative D call: TRBD1 (6 bases). Germline lookup yields CDR1 GTSNPN and CDR2 SVGIG (reference sequence). The CDR3 has 13 residues. V was cut by 4 bases and J by 4 bases, with 13 bases left in between.

In DNA form, the CDR3 reads TGTGCCAGCAGAAATGCAGGGTCTAATGAAAAACTGTTTTTT. As protein: CASRNAGSNEKLFF. V gene TRBV27 combines with J gene TRBJ1-4, with D possibly being TRBD1 (5 bases). CDR1 and CDR2 from the germline V gene are MNHEY and SMNVEV (reference sequence). CDR3 length: 14 amino acids. V dropped 6 bases and J dropped 3 bases, with 11 bases sitting between them. The full variable domain, in which reference TRBV27 and TRBJ1-4 provide the parts outside the CDR3, is EAQVTQNPRYLITVTGKKLTVTCSQNMNHEYMSWYRQDPGLGLRQIYYSMNVEVTDKGDVPEGYKVSRKEKRNFPLILESPSPNQTSLYFCASRNAGSNEKLFFGSGTQLSVL.

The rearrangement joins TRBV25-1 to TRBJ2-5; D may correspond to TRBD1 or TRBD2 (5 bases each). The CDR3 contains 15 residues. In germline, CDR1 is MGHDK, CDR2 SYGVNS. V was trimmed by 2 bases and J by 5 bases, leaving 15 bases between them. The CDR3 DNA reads TGTGCCAGCAGTGAAGGGACGGCTGGTAAGGAGACCCAGTACTTC. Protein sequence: CASSEGTAGKETQYF.

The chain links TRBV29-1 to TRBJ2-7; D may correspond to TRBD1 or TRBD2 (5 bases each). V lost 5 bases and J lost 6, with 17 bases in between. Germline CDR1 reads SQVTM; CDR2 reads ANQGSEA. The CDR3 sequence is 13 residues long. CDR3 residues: CSVLEGRRCEQYF. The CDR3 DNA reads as TGCAGCGTTCTCGAGGGGAGACGGTGCGAGCAGTACTTC.

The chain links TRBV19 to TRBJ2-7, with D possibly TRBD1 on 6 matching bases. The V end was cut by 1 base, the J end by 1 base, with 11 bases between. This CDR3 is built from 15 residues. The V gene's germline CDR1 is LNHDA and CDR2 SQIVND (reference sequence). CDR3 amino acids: CASSIAFTGSYEQYF. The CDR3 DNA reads TGTGCCAGTAGTATAGCCTTCACAGGGTCCTACGAGCAGTACTTC.

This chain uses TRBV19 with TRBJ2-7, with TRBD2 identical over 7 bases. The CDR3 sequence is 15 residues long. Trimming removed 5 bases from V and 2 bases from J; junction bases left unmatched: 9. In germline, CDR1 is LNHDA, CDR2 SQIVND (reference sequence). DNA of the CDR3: TGTGCCAGTAGTCCACTTGGGGAGGGGACCTACGAGCAGTACTTC. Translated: CASSPLGEGTYEQYF. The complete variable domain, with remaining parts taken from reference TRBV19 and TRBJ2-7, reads DGGITQSPKYLFRKEGQNVTLSCEQNLNHDAMYWYRQDPGQGLRLIYYSQIVNDFQKGDIAEGYSVSREKKESFPLTVTSAQKNPTAFYLCASSPLGEGTYEQYFGPGTRLTVT.

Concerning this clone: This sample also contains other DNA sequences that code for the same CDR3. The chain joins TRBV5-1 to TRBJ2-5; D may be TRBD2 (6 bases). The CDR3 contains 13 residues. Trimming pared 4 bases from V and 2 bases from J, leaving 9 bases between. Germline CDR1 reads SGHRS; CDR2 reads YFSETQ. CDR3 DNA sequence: TGCGCCAGCAGCCCGGGGGTACAAGAGACCCAGTACTTC. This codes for CASSPGVQETQYF.

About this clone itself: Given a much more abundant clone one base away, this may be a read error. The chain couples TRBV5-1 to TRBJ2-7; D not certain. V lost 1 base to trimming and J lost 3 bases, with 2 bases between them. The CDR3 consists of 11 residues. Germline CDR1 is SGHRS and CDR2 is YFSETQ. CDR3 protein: CASSLHYEQYF. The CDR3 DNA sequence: TGCGCCAGCAGCTTGCACTACGAGCAGTACTTC.

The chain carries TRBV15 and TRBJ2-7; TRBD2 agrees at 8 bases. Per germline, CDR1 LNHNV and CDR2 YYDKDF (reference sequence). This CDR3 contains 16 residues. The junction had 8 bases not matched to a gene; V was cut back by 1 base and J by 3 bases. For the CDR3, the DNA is TGTGCCACCAGCAGAGGGGGGACTAGTTTCCGCTACGAGCAGTACTTC. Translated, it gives CATSRGGTSFRYEQYF.